One sample yielded the 28 T cell receptor beta chains listed below, sequenced in a study of blood T cell repertoires in COVID-19. Some clones are missing from TCRdb's copy, which holds only in-frame ones; the method was immunoSEQ multiplex PCR. The top ten clones hold around 1.3% of a sample with approximately 240,000 clones, around 80% of them seen once. Sequencing was carried out using peripheral blood. All receptors come from a woman younger than 45 with COVID-19, enrolled during active disease.

This clone has only one observation. J is TRBJ1-4 and V is TRBV28; the match to TRBD1 covers 9 bases. CDR1 and CDR2 (germline): MDHEN, SYDVKM. The CDR3 covers 14 residues. Losses at the gene ends were 7 bases for V and 8 bases for J; bases not matched to a gene: 8. The CDR3 spells CASTLDRGGEKLFF. The CDR3 region has the DNA TGTGCCAGCACCCTGGACAGGGGAGGCGAAAAACTGTTTTTT.

J is TRBJ2-3 and V is TRBV2, with D possibly being TRBD2 (6 bases). Germline CDR1 is SNHLY and CDR2 is FYNNEI. This CDR3 has 16 residues. V was clipped by 7 bases and J by 1 base, with 18 bases between them. CDR3 nucleotides: TGTGCCAGCATTCACCCGGCGGGCGGGGGCACAGATACGCAGTATTTT. This sequence encodes CASIHPAGGGTDTQYF.

This clone was recorded at least ten times. The chain links TRBV29-1 to TRBJ1-4; D possibly corresponds to TRBD1 (6 bases). The CDR3 spans 15 residues. V was cut by 4 bases and J by 2 bases, with 14 bases left in between. Germline V gene sequence: CDR1 SQVTM, CDR2 ANQGSEA. CDR3 residues: CSVARRGETNEKLFF. For the CDR3, the DNA is TGCAGCGTTGCCCGCAGGGGTGAGACTAATGAAAAACTGTTTTTT. Full variable domain (rest looked up from reference TRBV29-1 and TRBJ1-4): SAVISQKPSRDICQRGTSLTIQCQVDSQVTMMFWYRQQPGQSLTLIATANQGSEATYESGFVIDKFPISRPNLTFSTLTVSNMSPEDSSIYLCSVARRGETNEKLFFGSGTQLSVL.

The sample holds a few counts of this clone. The chain is built from TRBV6-2 or TRBV6-3 and TRBJ1-2; the D is unclear. This CDR3 has 14 residues. Germline lookup yields CDR1 MNHEY and CDR2 SVGEGT. Between the trimmed V and J ends, which lost 5 bases and 4 bases, there was a span of 14 bases. CDR3 amino acids: CASSTMGGSYGYTF. The CDR3 DNA follows: TGTGCCAGCAGTACTATGGGAGGCTCCTATGGCTACACCTTC.

The J gene is TRBJ2-1, the V gene TRBV9; tentative D call: TRBD1 (5 bases). Trimming removed 1 base from V and 2 bases from J, with 10 bases in between. The CDR3 runs to 15 residues. Germline V CDR1 and CDR2: SGDLS, YYNGEE. The CDR3: CASSVISGTYNEQFF. Written as DNA, the CDR3 is TGTGCCAGCAGCGTAATCTCAGGGACCTACAATGAGCAGTTCTTC.

This rearrangement joins TRBV6-2 or TRBV6-3 to TRBJ1-2; tentative D call: TRBD1 (6 bases). V was pared by 2 bases and J by 4 bases, with 8 bases between. Germline values: CDR1 MNHEY, CDR2 SVGEGT. CDR3 length equals 13 residues. This CDR3 reads CASSYQQGYGYTF. The CDR3 DNA sequence: TGTGCCAGCAGTTACCAACAGGGCTATGGCTACACCTTC.

This chain's CDR3 is CASSLTGGFNQPQHF. The CDR3 coding sequence is TGTGCCAGCAGCCTCACGGGAGGCTTCAATCAGCCCCAGCATTTT. V is TRBV11-2 and J is TRBJ1-5; no reliable D call. Germline-derived CDR1 and CDR2 are SGHAT and FQNNGV. Deletions cut 5 bases from V and 3 bases from J, with 14 bases between. The CDR3 is made up of 15 amino acids.

The rearrangement joins TRBV4-3 to TRBJ1-3; D uncertain. Trimming removed 0 bases from V and 0 bases from J, with 9 bases in between. Germline V gene lookup returns CDR1 LGHNA and CDR2 YSLEER. This CDR3 has 16 residues. CDR3 residues: CASSQDKRSSGNTIYF. CDR3 nucleotides: TGCGCCAGCAGCCAAGATAAAAGGAGCTCTGGAAACACCATATATTTT.

The genes are TRBV11-3 and TRBJ2-3, with TRBD1 matching over 8 bases. Germline CDR1 and CDR2: SGHNT and YENEEA. The length of the CDR3 is 14 residues. J gave up 5 bases and V 3 bases, and 4 bases lay outside the gene matches. CDR3 DNA: TGTGCCAGCAGCTTTGCCAGGGGGCAAGATACGCAGTATTTT. This gives the protein CASSFARGQDTQYF.

This clone was seen only a few times. One end of the junction is discordant with germline, which a read error may explain. The chain combines TRBV6-1 with TRBJ2-4; perhaps TRBD2 as D (5 bases). Germline CDR1 and CDR2: MNHNS and SASEGT. This CDR3 has 17 amino acids. In nucleotides, the CDR3 is TGTGCCAGCAGAGAAGGGCTGCGGAGGCTAGCCAAAAACATTCAGTACTTC. It is translated as CASREGLRRLAKNIQYF.

V and J are TRBV27 and TRBJ1-5; 9 bases fit TRBD1. Looked up from germline, CDR1 is MNHEY and CDR2 is SMNVEV (reference sequence). V lost 5 bases, J lost 2 bases, and 16 bases stayed unmatched. CDR3 size: 19 residues. CDR3 protein: CASSPSRTGVLSGNQPQHF. CDR3 bases: TGTGCCAGCAGTCCCTCTAGGACAGGGGTATTATCGGGCAATCAGCCCCAGCATTTT.

CDR3 nucleotide sequence: TGTGCCAGCAGCCCGGAGGGGACAGGGATCTACGAGCAGTACTTC. Translation gives CASSPEGTGIYEQYF. This rearrangement joins TRBV7-6 to TRBJ2-7; the match to TRBD1 covers 9 bases. Germline V gene lookup returns CDR1 SGHVS and CDR2 FNYEAQ. With V trimmed by 5 bases and J by 3 bases, 8 bases remained unmatched. This CDR3 has 15 residues.

The chain combines TRBV19 with TRBJ2-7, with TRBD2 matching over 9 bases. The CDR3 runs 14 residues. CDR1 is LNHDA, CDR2 SQIVND, per germline (reference sequence). Losses at the gene ends were 7 bases for V and 3 bases for J; bases not matched to a gene: 7. The CDR3 DNA reads TGTGCCAGTACCCCAGGTAGCGGGAGCTACGAGCAGTACTTC. It specifies CASTPGSGSYEQYF.

The chain has TRBV7-9 and TRBJ2-4, with 8 bases aligning to TRBD1. Germline loops: CDR1 SEHNR, CDR2 FQNEAQ (reference sequence). This CDR3 contains 16 residues. V lost 2 bases, J lost 6 bases, and 9 bases stayed unmatched. The CDR3 reads CASSLLGDRGLNIQYF. In nucleotides, the CDR3 is TGTGCCAGCAGCTTACTGGGAGACAGGGGATTAAACATTCAGTACTTC.

This clone was counted only a few times. The J gene is TRBJ1-1, the V gene TRBV7-9, with D unclear. Between the trimmed V and J ends, which lost 2 bases and 1 base, there was a span of 5 bases. CDR1 is SEHNR, CDR2 FQNEAQ, per germline (reference sequence). The CDR3 contains 13 residues. The DNA of the CDR3 is TGTGCCAGCAGCTTAAGCCGGAACACTGAAGCTTTCTTT. Amino acids: CASSLSRNTEAFF.

The chain combines TRBV9 with TRBJ1-1; possible D gene TRBD1, 5 bases. The CDR3 has 14 residues. Germline-derived CDR1 and CDR2 are SGDLS and YYNGEE. With 0 bases removed from V and 1 base from J, the gap between germline ends came to 7 bases. CDR3 nucleotides: TGTGCCAGCAGCGTAGGGACACCGAACACTGAAGCTTTCTTT. This translates into CASSVGTPNTEAFF.

Only one count was recorded for this clone. V is TRBV7-6 and J is TRBJ1-3, with unresolved D. Germline CDR1 SGHVS, CDR2 FNYEAQ. The CDR3 runs to 16 residues. Deletions cut 0 bases from V and 4 bases from J, with 13 bases between. CDR3 in DNA: TGTGCCAGCAGCTTAGCTGGAACAGCTGGGGGAAACACCATATATTTT. Amino acids: CASSLAGTAGGNTIYF.

This clone was seen a single time. The chain has TRBV5-1 and TRBJ2-3, with 8 positions matching TRBD2. This CDR3 has 19 residues. The germline V gene has CDR1 SGHRS and CDR2 YFSETQ. V gave up 5 bases and J gave up 3 bases; unmatched junction bases: 20. The CDR3: CASSSMPSDISGRTDTQYF. CDR3 sequence (DNA): TGCGCCAGCAGTTCAATGCCAAGCGACATAAGCGGGAGAACAGATACGCAGTATTTT.

The gene calls are TRBV13 and TRBJ2-7; no firm D call. Germline CDR1 and CDR2: PRHDT and FYEKMQ (reference sequence). The CDR3 covers 13 residues. Trimming took 2 bases from V and 2 from J, leaving 7 bases between them. Here the CDR3 DNA reads TGTGCCAGCAGCTTAAAACGGGCCTACGAGCAGTACTTC. Protein sequence: CASSLKRAYEQYF.

This clone was found a few times. In nucleotides, the CDR3 is TGTGCCAGCACCCCTCGTGACAGGGGTGGCTACACCTTC. Residues: CASTPRDRGGYTF. The V and J genes are TRBV6-2 or TRBV6-3 and TRBJ1-2; 8 bases are a match to TRBD1. The germline CDR1 and CDR2 sequences are MNHEY and SVGEGT. Losses at the gene ends were 7 bases for V and 7 bases for J; bases not matched to a gene: 8. CDR3 length: 13 amino acids.

The chain combines TRBV6-6 with TRBJ2-1, with D possibly TRBD2 on 5 matching bases. The germline V gene encodes CDR1 MNHNY and CDR2 SVGAGI (reference sequence). CDR3 length: 11 amino acids. The V and J ends lost 3 bases and 12 bases respectively, with 9 bases between them. For the CDR3, the DNA is TGTGCCAGCAGTTATGGGGAGAGGCAGTTCTTC. It yields the protein CASSYGERQFF.

This clone was seen once. V gene TRBV9 combines with J gene TRBJ2-5; 12 nucleotides agree with TRBD2. The CDR3 length is 17 residues. J lost 1 base, V lost 2 bases, and 6 bases had no gene match. CDR1 SGDLS and CDR2 YYNGEE come from the germline V gene. Here the CDR3 reads CASSVGLAGPSQETQYF. CDR3 nucleotides: TGTGCCAGCAGCGTGGGACTAGCGGGCCCTTCCCAAGAGACCCAGTACTTC.

The chain carries TRBV24-1 and TRBJ2-3; TRBD2 matches at 11 bases. Per the germline V gene, CDR1 is KGHDR and CDR2 is SFDVKD. This CDR3 contains 17 residues. Trimming took 4 bases from V and 2 from J; bases not matched to a gene: 7. CDR3 amino acids: CATSEMDSGGVTDTQYF. The CDR3 DNA follows: TGTGCCACCAGTGAGATGGATAGCGGGGGGGTCACAGATACGCAGTATTTT.

The chain has TRBV7-2 and TRBJ1-1; D is unclear. Deletions cut 1 base from V and 5 bases from J, with 8 bases between. Germline CDR1 reads SGHTA; CDR2 reads FQGNSA. This CDR3 has 13 amino acids. The CDR3 nucleotides read TGTGCCAGCAGCTTAGATCCGGGAACTGAAGCTTTCTTT. This encodes CASSLDPGTEAFF.

The chain carries TRBV18 and TRBJ2-3; D remains unclear. With 3 bases removed from V and 3 bases from J, the gap between germline ends came to 4 bases. The CDR3 spans 12 residues. Germline values: CDR1 KGHSH, CDR2 LQKENI. CDR3 DNA sequence: TGTGCCAGCTCACCTCGGACAGATACGCAGTATTTT. Translating it yields CASSPRTDTQYF.

The genes are TRBV7-2 and TRBJ2-4; 9 bases map to TRBD2. Germline V gives CDR1 SGHTA, CDR2 FQGNSA. The ends lost 0 bases at V and 2 bases at J; junction bases unmatched: 2. The CDR3 sequence is 16 residues long. CDR3 sequence (DNA): TGTGCCAGCAGCTTAGCGCGGGGGGGTTCCAAAAACATTCAGTACTTC. Translating it yields CASSLARGGSKNIQYF.

The chain couples TRBV6-6 to TRBJ2-7, with 7 positions matching TRBD1. CDR3 length: 16 amino acids. Germline V gives CDR1 MNHNY, CDR2 SVGAGI (reference sequence). Germline trimming cut 4 bases from V and 3 bases from J; bases unmatched to any gene: 12. The DNA for the CDR3 is TGTGCCAGCAGTTCCCCAGACAGGGTTAATATCTACGAGCAGTACTTC. As protein: CASSSPDRVNIYEQYF.

The V and J genes are TRBV27 and TRBJ2-5; 12 bases match TRBD2. Germline lookup yields CDR1 MNHEY and CDR2 SMNVEV (reference sequence). The V and J ends lost 5 bases and 5 bases, in that order; junction bases with no gene match: 9. There are 16 residues in the CDR3. Here the CDR3 reads CASSTGLAGSGETQYF. DNA for the CDR3: TGTGCCAGCAGTACCGGACTAGCGGGATCCGGGGAGACCCAGTACTTC.